The 24 T cell receptor beta chains below come from one sample, sequenced in a study of T cells in Graves' hyperthyroidism and ophthalmopathy. RNA transcripts gave rise to amplified TCR beta CDR3 regions. First-round RT-PCR of the TCR CDR3 relied on the HTBI primer set. TCRdb processed the multiplex PCR reads anew with MiXCR; each CDR3 protein has one entry. Among 700,000 or so distinct CDR3 sequences listed, roughly 14% were seen once. Material for sequencing was blood. The source is a woman in her forties or fifties with Graves' ophthalmopathy.

This clonotype appeared a few times. CDR3 in amino acids: CASSQEGTRHNEQFF. CDR3 bases: TGCGCCAGCAGCCAAGAGGGGACTAGGCACAATGAGCAGTTCTTC. The V gene is TRBV4-3, the J gene TRBJ2-1, with 8 nucleotides matching TRBD2. CDR1 and CDR2 from the germline V gene are LGHNA and YSLEER. The CDR3 sequence is 15 residues long. The V gene end was trimmed by 0 bases and the J gene end by 5 bases; junction bases not matched to a gene: 3.

The sample holds many counts of this clonotype. J is TRBJ1-2 and V is TRBV30, with D possibly TRBD1 on 6 matching bases. V lost 0 bases, J lost 6 bases, and 17 bases lay in between. The CDR3 loop spans 15 amino acids. Per germline, CDR1 GTSNPN and CDR2 SVGIG (reference sequence). CDR3 in DNA: TGTGCCTGGAGTGTATCTGTCGGGACAATCCATGGCTACACCTTC. It specifies CAWSVSVGTIHGYTF.

This clonotype came up many times. The DNA for the CDR3 is TGTGCCAGCAGTTTGGGGACAGGGAGAACCGGGGAGCTGTTTTTT. Residues: CASSLGTGRTGELFF. The V and J genes are TRBV12-3 or TRBV12-4 and TRBJ2-2, with TRBD1 matching over 9 bases. The CDR3 contains 15 residues. J gave up 5 bases and V 3 bases, and 4 bases lay outside the gene matches.

This clonotype was found many times. This rearrangement joins TRBV6-2 or TRBV6-3 to TRBJ1-1; perhaps TRBD1 as D (6 bases). Between the trimmed V and J ends, which lost 0 bases and 1 base, there was a span of 9 bases. Looked up from germline, CDR1 is MNHEY and CDR2 is SVGEGT. The CDR3 runs 15 residues. CDR3 DNA sequence: TGTGCCAGCAGTTACTCCTCGACAGGGAACACTGAAGCTTTCTTT. Amino acids: CASSYSSTGNTEAFF.

This clonotype has ten or more counts. V is TRBV6-1 and J is TRBJ2-1; a possible D gene is TRBD1 (5 bases). The V and J ends lost 2 bases and 4 bases respectively, with 18 bases between them. CDR1 is MNHNS, CDR2 SASEGT, per germline. This CDR3 comprises 17 residues. In DNA form, the CDR3 reads TGTGCCAGCAGTGAAATCGGTGTCAAGGACAATTACAATGAGCAGTTCTTC. Translation: CASSEIGVKDNYNEQFF.

CDR3 DNA sequence: TGTGCCAGCAGCGTACTCCCACTAGCGGGACAAGAGACCCAGTACTTC. Translation gives CASSVLPLAGQETQYF. The chain has TRBV9 and TRBJ2-5; 10 positions match TRBD2. Trimming removed 1 base from V and 2 bases from J; junction bases left unmatched: 5. The germline gives CDR1 SGDLS, CDR2 YYNGEE. The CDR3 loop spans 16 amino acids.

J is TRBJ1-2 and V is TRBV28; TRBD1 matches at 7 bases. The trim removed 6 bases at V and 3 bases at J, leaving 10 bases unmatched. The CDR3 sequence is 15 residues long. Germline lookup yields CDR1 MDHEN and CDR2 SYDVKM. CDR3 nucleotide sequence: TGTGCCAGCAGCAGGGGGGACAGCCTCTACTATGGCTACACCTTC. It encodes CASSRGDSLYYGYTF.

This clonotype was seen ten or more times. CDR3 region: CASSYFSNQPQHF. The DNA of the CDR3 is TGTGCCAGCAGTTACTTTAGCAATCAGCCCCAGCATTTT. The V call is TRBV6-2 or TRBV6-3, the J call TRBJ1-5; the D is unclear. This CDR3 region has 13 residues. Germline loops: CDR1 MNHEY, CDR2 SVGEGT. V lost 1 base and J 0 bases, leaving 1 base between the germline ends.

This clonotype was seen ten or more times. J is TRBJ2-7 and V is TRBV27, with D possibly being TRBD1 (5 bases). Germline V gene data show CDR1 as MNHEY and CDR2 as SMNVEV (reference sequence). CDR3 length equals 14 residues. V lost 2 bases, J lost 3 bases, and 11 bases lay in between. The CDR3 region has the DNA TGTGCCAGCAGTTTAAAGGGGCAAGACTACGAGCAGTACTTC. It translates to CASSLKGQDYEQYF.

This clonotype was found many times. DNA of the CDR3: TGCGCCAGCAGCTTGGCAGGGTGGTCCTACAATGAGCAGTTCTTC. Translated, it gives CASSLAGWSYNEQFF. The V gene is TRBV5-1, the J gene TRBJ2-1; a possible D gene is TRBD1 (5 bases). V was shortened by 0 bases and J by 1 base, with 8 bases between the two germline ends. The CDR3 extends over 15 amino acids. Looked up from germline, CDR1 is SGHRS and CDR2 is YFSETQ.

The rearrangement links TRBV24-1 to TRBJ2-7, with D unclear. This CDR3 spans 14 amino acids. Trimming removed 4 bases at V and 2 bases at J, with 11 bases between. CDR1 is KGHDR and CDR2 is SFDVKD in the germline V gene. DNA of the CDR3: TGTGCCACCAGTGAGAGTGGAAATACCTACGAGCAGTACTTC. Translated: CATSESGNTYEQYF.

The chain uses TRBV20-1 and TRBJ1-5; TRBD1 might be the D (5 bases). Trimming took 2 bases from V and 8 from J, leaving 10 bases between them. CDR1 and CDR2 from the germline V gene are DFQATT and SNEGSKA (reference sequence). The CDR3 runs to 12 residues. CDR3 region: CSARQDIEPQHF. Written as DNA, the CDR3 is TGCAGTGCTAGACAGGACATTGAGCCCCAGCATTTT.

This clonotype was observed many times. The chain is built from TRBV7-9 and TRBJ2-1; tentative D call: TRBD2 (5 bases). Deletions cut 5 bases from V and 8 bases from J, with 10 bases between. CDR1 is SEHNR, CDR2 FQNEAQ, per germline (reference sequence). This CDR3 is 12 amino acids long. The CDR3 loop reads CASSQNSDEQFF. As DNA, the CDR3 is TGTGCCAGCAGCCAGAATAGCGATGAGCAGTTCTTC.

This clonotype was counted at least ten times. The chain carries TRBV5-1 and TRBJ2-1; D is unresolved. Trimming left V 3 bases short and J 7 bases short, with 14 bases between. The length of the CDR3 is 14 residues. The germline CDR1 and CDR2 sequences are SGHRS and YFSETQ. CDR3 sequence reads: CASSSSPRQNEQFF. Written as DNA, the CDR3 is TGCGCCAGCAGCTCCTCTCCGCGGCAGAATGAGCAGTTCTTC. Drawing the rest from reference TRBV5-1 and TRBJ2-1, the complete variable domain is KAGVTQTPRYLIKTRGQQVTLSCSPISGHRSVSWYQQTPGQGLQFLFEYFSETQRNKGNFPGRFSGRQFSNSRSEMNVSTLELGDSALYLCASSSSPRQNEQFFGPGTRLTVL.

This clonotype was seen more than once but under ten times. The chain has TRBV25-1 and TRBJ1-1, with D unresolved. This CDR3 is built from 16 residues. Germline values: CDR1 MGHDK, CDR2 SYGVNS. V was cut by 3 bases and J by 4 bases, with 18 bases left in between. CDR3 coding DNA: TGTGCCAGCAGTGACTTGTCAGGAGTCGAAGTCACTGAAGCTTTCTTT. This sequence encodes CASSDLSGVEVTEAFF.

This clonotype was seen at least ten times. The chain recombines TRBV18 with TRBJ2-1; D unclear. Trimming cost V 3 bases and J 6 bases, with 9 bases left between them. Per the germline V gene, CDR1 is KGHSH and CDR2 is LQKENI. CDR3 length: 13 residues. CDR3 DNA sequence: TGTGCCAGCTCACCGAGCTTAGGCAATGAGCAGTTCTTC. This translates into CASSPSLGNEQFF.

This clonotype was found many times. The rearrangement joins TRBV7-6 to TRBJ2-5; TRBD1 matches at 9 bases. CDR3 length: 15 amino acids. CDR1 and CDR2 (germline): SGHVS, FNYEAQ. V lost 7 bases to trimming and J lost 7 bases; unmatched junction nucleotides: 13. In DNA form, the CDR3 reads TGTGCCAGCATAGAGGGGGGACAGGGAAGATGGACCCAGTACTTC. Its protein product is CASIEGGQGRWTQYF.

In its sample, this clonotype was seen many times. The CDR3 DNA reads TGCAGTGCCGAAACGCGGGAGCAAGGGTACAATGAGCAGTTCTTC. Amino acids: CSAETREQGYNEQFF. The chain recombines TRBV20-1 with TRBJ2-1, with 7 positions matching TRBD2. CDR3 length equals 15 residues. V was pared by 6 bases and J by 4 bases, with 12 bases of the junction left unmatched. Germline values: CDR1 DFQATT, CDR2 SNEGSKA (reference sequence).

The table lists this clonotype with many counts. The rearrangement joins TRBV7-2 to TRBJ1-1; 8 bases line up with TRBD1. From germline, CDR1 is SGHTA and CDR2 FQGNSA. The ends lost 1 base at V and 0 bases at J; junction bases unmatched: 7. This CDR3 region has 17 residues. The CDR3 spells CASSLVQGAGMNTEAFF. The CDR3 coding sequence is TGTGCCAGCAGCTTAGTTCAGGGGGCCGGAATGAACACTGAAGCTTTCTTT.

This clonotype was recorded many times. A junction end diverges from the germline sequence, so it may reflect a read error. The V and J genes are TRBV2 and TRBJ2-3; 8 bases are a match to TRBD2. This CDR3 contains 19 residues. From germline, CDR1 is SNHLY and CDR2 FYNNEI. The CDR3 DNA sequence: TGTGCCAACAGTGAAGCCGATGTTAGACTAGCGTCTAGCACAGATACGCAGTATTTT. This encodes CANSEADVRLASSTDTQYF. Using reference TRBV2 and TRBJ2-3 for the parts outside the CDR3, the full variable domain is EPEVTQTPSHQVTQMGQEVILRCVPISNHLYFYWYRQILGQKVEFLVSFYNNEISEKSEIFDDQFSVERPDGSNFTLKIRSTKLEDSAMYFCANSEADVRLASSTDTQYFGPGTRLTVL.

This clonotype was observed at least ten times. The chain is built from TRBV6-1 and TRBJ2-7; D ambiguous. There are 14 residues in the CDR3. CDR1 is MNHNS, CDR2 SASEGT, per germline. Deletions cut 5 bases from V and 0 bases from J, with 11 bases between. The CDR3 DNA reads TGTGCCAGCAGTTATCCGGTGAGCTCCTACGAGCAGTACTTC. Encoded protein: CASSYPVSSYEQYF.

Ten or more counts support this clonotype. The V and J genes are TRBV5-1 and TRBJ2-1, with 9 bases matching TRBD2. The junction had 9 bases not matched to a gene; V was cut back by 0 bases and J by 8 bases. This CDR3 is 16 amino acids long. Germline V gives CDR1 SGHRS, CDR2 YFSETQ. DNA of the CDR3: TGCGCCAGCAGCTTGGGCGCTAGCGGGAAGTTAGATGAGCAGTTCTTC. Translated: CASSLGASGKLDEQFF.

This clonotype has ten or more counts. The gene calls are TRBV28 and TRBJ2-7, with D possibly being TRBD2 (6 bases). V was pared by 3 bases and J by 6 bases, with 9 bases between. The germline gives CDR1 MDHEN, CDR2 SYDVKM. The CDR3 is made up of 12 amino acids. The CDR3 sequence: CASSFGGSEQYF. DNA of the CDR3: TGTGCCAGCAGTTTCGGGGGTAGCGAGCAGTACTTC.

This clonotype was found a few times. The chain couples TRBV7-9 to TRBJ1-5; D might be TRBD1 (5 bases). CDR1 and CDR2 from the germline V gene are SEHNR and FQNEAQ (reference sequence). Trimming removed 4 bases at V and 2 bases at J, with 15 bases between. This CDR3 has 16 residues. The CDR3 sequence: CASSSWSMGGNQPQHF. The CDR3 region has the DNA TGTGCCAGCAGCTCATGGTCAATGGGGGGCAATCAGCCCCAGCATTTT.